This T cell receptor (beta chain) was sequenced during a study of graft-versus-host responses after intestinal transplantation. Turning to this clone: Its matching antigen is unknown.

Measured with immunoSEQ multiplex PCR; TCRdb has only the in-frame clones, and not every one. This table holds about 59,000 clones, about 94% found once. Germline CDR1 and CDR2: SGHNT and YYREEE (reference sequence). Trimming left V 1 base short and J 1 base short, with 11 bases between. CDR3 length equals 16 residues. Here the sequenced sample was unstimulated CD4+ T cells sorted from spleen or lymph node cells, taken before transplant. The V call is TRBV5-4, the J call TRBJ2-2, with a possible D match to TRBD1 (6 bases). The clonotype comes from a human donor who was the organ donor for an intestinal transplant. Written as DNA, the CDR3 is TGTGCCAGCAGCTTGAGAGGGGGACGGAACACCGGGGAGCTGTTTTTT. Protein sequence: CASSLRGGRNTGELFF. The variable domain in full, completed from reference TRBV5-4 and TRBJ2-2, reads ETGVTQSPTHLIKTRGQQVTLRCSSQSGHNTVSWYQQALGQGPQFIFQYYREEENGRGNFPPRFSGLQFPNYSSELNVNALELDDSALYLCASSLRGGRNTGELFFGEGSRLTVL.